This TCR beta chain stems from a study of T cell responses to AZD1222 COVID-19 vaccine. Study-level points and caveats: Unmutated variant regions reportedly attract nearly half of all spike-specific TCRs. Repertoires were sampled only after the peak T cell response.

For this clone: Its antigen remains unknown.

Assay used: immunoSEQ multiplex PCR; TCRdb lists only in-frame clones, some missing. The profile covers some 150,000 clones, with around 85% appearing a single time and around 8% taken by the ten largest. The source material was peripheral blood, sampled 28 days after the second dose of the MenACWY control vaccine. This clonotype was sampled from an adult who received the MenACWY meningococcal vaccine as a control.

The CDR3 sequence is CASSDLTGDTGELFF. The DNA for the CDR3 is TGTGCCAGCAGTGATTTGACAGGGGACACCGGGGAGCTGTTTTTT. The chain combines TRBV2 with TRBJ2-2, with 8 bases that match TRBD1. Germline V gene lookup returns CDR1 SNHLY and CDR2 FYNNEI. Trimming at V came to 3 bases and at J to 3 bases, leaving 3 bases not matched to a gene. The CDR3 totals 15 residues.